The rows below give T cell receptor beta chains drawn from one sample of a study of T cell responses to AZD1222 COVID-19 vaccine. TCRdb's table, derived via immunoSEQ multiplex PCR, lists solely in-frame clones and lacks some. This table has 100,000 or so clones, 88% appearing once. The sample was peripheral blood, taken on day 0 of AZD1222 vaccination. All receptors come from an adult in good health. Each CDR3 is given with its conserved first and last residue. The D gene is left open where the match is weak. Clone size is given for some rows only: seen once, a few or many times, or a class if the clone is expanded.

d_gene	j_gene	v_gene	abundance	CDR3aa	CDR3nt
-	TRBJ1-3	TRBV2	-	CASSDGRFSGNTIYF	TGTGCCAGCAGTGACGGACGCTTCTCTGGAAACACCATATATTTT
TRBD1	TRBJ1-1	TRBV9	-	CASSATGSGEAFF	TGTGCCAGCAGCGCGACAGGGTCCGGTGAAGCTTTCTTT
-	TRBJ2-5	TRBV3-1/TRBV3-2	once	CASSQEGGGLVTQYF	TGTGCCAGCAGCCAAGAAGGTGGGGGGCTGGTGACCCAGTACTTC
TRBD1	TRBJ1-5	TRBV28	-	CASSLSRGQGARQPQHF	TGTGCCAGCAGTTTATCCCGAGGCCAGGGGGCCCGTCAGCCCCAGCATTTT
-	TRBJ1-2	TRBV25-1	-	CASSTGYNYGYTF	TGTGCCAGTTCGACAGGATATAACTATGGCTACACCTTC
-	TRBJ2-7	TRBV11-2	-	CASSYGRIYEQYF	TGTGCCAGCAGTTACGGACGGATCTACGAGCAGTACTTC
TRBD1	TRBJ1-5	TRBV18	-	CASSPYPDRGSNQPQHF	TGTGCCAGCTCACCTTATCCGGACAGGGGTAGCAATCAGCCCCAGCATTTT
TRBD1	TRBJ2-7	TRBV18	-	CASSPAGQGGYEQYF	TGTGCCAGCTCACCGGCTGGACAGGGAGGTTATGAGCAGTACTTC
-	TRBJ2-5	TRBV20-1	-	CSARQETQYF	TGCAGTGCTAGACAAGAGACCCAGTACTTC
-	TRBJ2-4	TRBV19	-	CASSIVSGVDIQYF	TGTGCCAGTAGTATAGTGTCAGGGGTGGACATTCAGTACTTC
-	TRBJ2-1	TRBV21-1	-	CASSAGNEQFF	TGTGCCAGCAGCGCTGGGAATGAGCAGTTCTTC
-	TRBJ2-1	TRBV12-3/TRBV12-4	few	CASSLGLGEQFF	TGTGCCAGCAGTCTCGGGTTGGGTGAGCAGTTCTTC
TRBD2	TRBJ2-3	TRBV28	-	CASSLAGLAGGSTDTQYF	TGTGCCAGCAGTTTGGCAGGACTAGCGGGGGGGAGCACAGATACGCAGTATTTT
TRBD1	TRBJ1-5	TRBV5-4	-	CASSVDREVGQPQHF	TGTGCCAGCAGCGTGGACAGGGAAGTCGGACAGCCCCAGCATTTT
-	TRBJ1-2	TRBV9	-	CASSSMGVGGNGYTF	TGTGCCAGCAGCTCCATGGGGGTTGGGGGGAATGGCTACACCTTC